Sequencing of this T cell receptor (beta chain) was carried out in a study of cytomegalovirus exposure and HLA in healthy donors. Looked up from germline, CDR1 is SGHVS and CDR2 is FQNEAQ. This CDR3 contains 17 residues. Trimming removed 2 bases at V and 0 bases at J, with 14 bases between. A multiplex PCR was run with 60 Vbeta primers and 13 Jbeta primers. The repertoire was sequenced with immunoSEQ multiplex PCR; TCRdb's copy has only in-frame clones and lacks some. The sample records under 200,000 clones, 80% being singletons. As to this clone: Antigen unknown.

Study outcomes and limitations: With high specificity and sensitivity, the classifier reportedly diagnosed cytomegalovirus status.

V gene TRBV7-8 combines with J gene TRBJ1-5, with D unresolved. Sequenced: PBMCs. This receptor was taken from a man between 40 and 49 years old in good health and CMV-seronegative. The CDR3 DNA reads as TGTGCCAGCAGCTTACAAGTCACAGTAAATAGCAATCAGCCCCAGCATTTT. This translates into CASSLQVTVNSNQPQHF.